One sample yielded the 22 T cell receptor beta chains listed below, sequenced in a study of blood T cell repertoires in COVID-19. Measured with immunoSEQ multiplex PCR; TCRdb has only the in-frame clones, and not every one. The sample lists 100,000 to 150,000 clones; 65% to 90% were seen once. Input material: PBMCs or T cells enriched from blood (not recorded which). These receptors were obtained from a woman in her 50s who had recovered from COVID-19.

The CDR3 nucleotides are TGTGCCACCCCGACAGGGGGCGAGGGCTACACCTTC. This sequence encodes CATPTGGEGYTF. J is TRBJ1-2 and V is TRBV11-2; 10 nucleotides match TRBD1. The CDR3 runs 12 residues. V dropped 10 bases and J dropped 8; count of bases not matched to a gene: 7. Germline CDR1 reads SGHAT; CDR2 reads FQNNGV.

The gene calls are TRBV30 and TRBJ1-3, with TRBD1 matching 9 bases. The germline V gene encodes CDR1 GTSNPN and CDR2 SVGIG (reference sequence). V dropped 3 bases and J dropped 4; count of bases not matched to a gene: 1. The CDR3 extends over 13 amino acids. The CDR3 DNA reads TGTGCCTGGAGCGGGACAGGGGGAAACACCATATATTTT. Translated, it gives CAWSGTGGNTIYF.

V usage is TRBV30 and J usage is TRBJ2-6, with D tentatively TRBD1 (5 bases). Germline-derived CDR1 and CDR2 are GTSNPN and SVGIG (reference sequence). The V end was cut by 4 bases, the J end by 1 base, with 8 bases between. The CDR3 totals 14 residues. The CDR3 DNA follows: TGTGCCTGGACTCAGGGATCTGGGGCCAACGTCCTGACTTTC. It yields the protein CAWTQGSGANVLTF. The full variable domain, in which reference TRBV30 and TRBJ2-6 provide the parts outside the CDR3, is SQTIHQWPATLVQPVGSPLSLECTVEGTSNPNLYWYRQAAGRGLQLLFYSVGIGQISSEVPQNLSASRPQDRQFILSSKKLLLSDSGFYLCAWTQGSGANVLTFGAGSRLTVL.

The rearrangement links TRBV19 to TRBJ1-5; possibly TRBD1 for D (5 bases). Trimming removed 0 bases at V and 4 bases at J, with 10 bases between. The CDR3 runs to 15 residues. CDR1 and CDR2 from the germline V gene are LNHDA and SQIVND (reference sequence). CDR3 bases: TGTGCCAGTAGTATAGACAGGGCGGGAAATCAGCCCCAGCATTTT. This sequence encodes CASSIDRAGNQPQHF.

This chain links TRBV7-8 with TRBJ2-7; 8 positions match TRBD1. CDR3 length equals 14 residues. Germline lookup yields CDR1 SGHVS and CDR2 FQNEAQ. Germline trimming cut 4 bases from V and 5 bases from J; bases unmatched to any gene: 7. CDR3 loop: CASSSDRGVNEQYF. In DNA, the CDR3 is TGTGCCAGCAGCTCCGACAGGGGCGTCAACGAGCAGTACTTC.

The count of this clone is one. V and J are TRBV6-7 and TRBJ1-4; TRBD1 matches 9 bases. TRBV6-7 is an open reading frame, and its role is uncertain. This CDR3 comprises 17 residues. V was clipped by 7 bases and J by 0 bases; unmatched bases: 9. The CDR3 protein is CASIKTGGSPTNEKLFF. The DNA of the CDR3 is TGTGCCAGCATTAAGACAGGGGGGTCTCCAACTAATGAAAAACTGTTTTTT.

This chain links TRBV4-3 with TRBJ1-2, with TRBD1 identical over 8 bases. Unmatched junction bases numbered 8, after V lost 3 bases and J lost 5 bases. Germline V lookup: CDR1 LGHNA, CDR2 YSLEER. The CDR3 totals 15 residues. The CDR3, as DNA: TGCGCCAGCAGCCAGGAAAGGACAGGGAGGTATGGCTACACCTTC. Amino acid sequence: CASSQERTGRYGYTF.

V and J are TRBV5-8 and TRBJ2-5, with D maybe TRBD1 (5 bases). The germline V gene has CDR1 SGHTS and CDR2 YDEGEE. The length of the CDR3 is 14 residues. V was cut by 0 bases and J by 5 bases, with 11 bases left in between. The CDR3 bases are TGTGCCAGCAGCTTGGGGTTGGGGCTGGAGACCCAGTACTTC. This codes for CASSLGLGLETQYF.

This chain links TRBV19 with TRBJ2-2; 9 nucleotides match TRBD1. CDR1 and CDR2 from the germline V gene are LNHDA and SQIVND (reference sequence). The CDR3 extends over 21 amino acids. The V gene end was trimmed by 5 bases and the J gene end by 0 bases; junction bases not matched to a gene: 19. CDR3 nucleotide sequence: TGTGCCAGTAGTTTAGGTCGCTGGACAGGGGCCTCGGCAACGAACACCGGGGAGCTGTTTTTT. Translating gives CASSLGRWTGASATNTGELFF.

This rearrangement joins TRBV18 to TRBJ2-3, with D perhaps TRBD1 (6 bases). V dropped 2 bases and J dropped 2 bases, with 11 bases sitting between them. The CDR3 spans 15 residues. Germline lookup yields CDR1 KGHSH and CDR2 LQKENI. The chain's CDR3 is CASSPEQGITDTQYF. CDR3 bases: TGTGCCAGCTCACCAGAACAGGGAATCACAGATACGCAGTATTTT.

The V and J genes are TRBV6-5 and TRBJ2-5, with D perhaps matching TRBD1 (6 bases). The CDR3 is made up of 15 amino acids. Germline V lookup: CDR1 MNHEY, CDR2 SVGAGI. Between the trimmed V and J ends, which lost 7 bases and 5 bases, there was a span of 20 bases. CDR3 residues: CASTPALGQLETQYF. Here the CDR3 DNA reads TGTGCCAGCACCCCAGCCCTTGGACAGTTGGAGACCCAGTACTTC.

The rearrangement joins TRBV7-9 to TRBJ1-5, with unresolved D. V lost 1 base and J 7 bases, leaving 11 bases between the germline ends. The CDR3 loop spans 14 amino acids. Per germline, CDR1 SEHNR and CDR2 FQNEAQ (reference sequence). The CDR3 is CASSLGKQHQPQHF. Written as DNA, the CDR3 is TGTGCCAGCAGCTTAGGAAAACAGCACCAGCCCCAGCATTTT. Using reference TRBV7-9 and TRBJ1-5 for the parts outside the CDR3, the full variable domain is DTGVSQNPRHKITKRGQNVTFRCDPISEHNRLYWYRQTLGQGPEFLTYFQNEAQLEKSRLLSDRFSAERPKGSFSTLEIQRTEQGDSAMYLCASSLGKQHQPQHFGDGTRLSIL.

This clone came up a few times. The chain employs TRBV6-4 and TRBJ2-2; unclear D gene. Trimming removed 0 bases at V and 4 bases at J, with 3 bases between. Germline V CDR1 and CDR2: MRHNA, SNTAGT. The CDR3 loop spans 13 amino acids. This chain's CDR3 is CASSDSSTGELFF. Here the CDR3 DNA reads TGTGCCAGCAGTGACTCTAGCACCGGGGAGCTGTTTTTT.

The chain joins TRBV13 to TRBJ2-7; 9 bases line up with TRBD2. The junction had 15 bases not matched to a gene; V was cut back by 5 bases and J by 4 bases. The germline gives CDR1 PRHDT, CDR2 FYEKMQ (reference sequence). The CDR3 is 17 residues long. This chain's CDR3 is CASSPPAASGEWYEQYF. The CDR3 DNA reads TGTGCCAGCAGCCCGCCCGCTGCTAGCGGGGAATGGTACGAGCAGTACTTC.

The chain employs TRBV2 and TRBJ2-2; TRBD2 is a possible D gene (5 bases). CDR1 and CDR2 (germline): SNHLY, FYNNEI. This CDR3 comprises 14 residues. Trimming left V 7 bases short and J 5 bases short, with 14 bases between. The CDR3 nucleotides read TGTGCCAGCACCGGAGGTCTCGGTACCGGGGAGCTGTTTTTT. Residues: CASTGGLGTGELFF.

This clone was observed a handful of times. The CDR3: CASSLQGAGNTIYF. CDR3 nucleotides: TGCGCCAGCAGCTTACAGGGGGCAGGAAACACCATATATTTT. The V gene is TRBV5-1, the J gene TRBJ1-3, with 9 bases that match TRBD1. Germline loops: CDR1 SGHRS, CDR2 YFSETQ. The CDR3 totals 14 residues. Trimming at V came to 2 bases and at J to 4 bases, leaving 1 base not matched to a gene.

The chain joins TRBV6-2 or TRBV6-3 to TRBJ2-5, with TRBD1 matching over 8 bases. Looked up from germline, CDR1 is MNHEY and CDR2 is SVGEGT. Trimming took 4 bases from V and 2 from J; bases not matched to a gene: 6. CDR3 length: 15 residues. Written as DNA, the CDR3 is TGTGCCAGCAGTTCCATCGGGACAGGACAAGAGACCCAGTACTTC. Amino acid sequence: CASSSIGTGQETQYF.

J is TRBJ1-5 and V is TRBV7-2; no definite D call. V was trimmed by 5 bases and J by 3 bases, leaving 14 bases between them. This CDR3 contains 15 residues. Per the germline V gene, CDR1 is SGHTA and CDR2 is FQGNSA. The CDR3, as DNA: TGTGCCAGCAGCGCAGAACGGGGTAACAATCAGCCCCAGCATTTT. Its protein is CASSAERGNNQPQHF.

The genes are TRBV19 and TRBJ2-3; 8 nucleotides match TRBD1. The CDR3 is 15 amino acids. With 5 bases clipped from V and 3 bases from J, the junction kept 7 bases outside the gene matches. From germline, CDR1 is LNHDA and CDR2 SQIVND (reference sequence). The CDR3 nucleotides read TGTGCCAGTAGTCTAAGGGACAGGAATACAGATACGCAGTATTTT. This sequence encodes CASSLRDRNTDTQYF. Filled out from reference TRBV19 and TRBJ2-3, the complete variable domain reads DGGITQSPKYLFRKEGQNVTLSCEQNLNHDAMYWYRQDPGQGLRLIYYSQIVNDFQKGDIAEGYSVSREKKESFPLTVTSAQKNPTAFYLCASSLRDRNTDTQYFGPGTRLTVL.

This rearrangement joins TRBV21-1 to TRBJ2-1; the table gives TRBD2 as D, unverified against the DNA. TRBV21-1 is tagged as a pseudogene. The CDR3 sequence is 18 residues long. The CDR3 region has the DNA TGTGCCAGCAGCAAAGTGGATAGCGGGGGGGACTCCTACAATGAGCAGTTCTTC. Translating gives CASSKVDSGGDSYNEQFF.

The chain couples TRBV19 to TRBJ2-7; a weak D match, TRBD1 (6 bases). CDR1 and CDR2 (germline): LNHDA, SQIVND (reference sequence). The germline V and J ends were trimmed by 5 bases and 0 bases, with 17 bases remaining between them. The CDR3 is 16 residues long. CDR3 sequence reads: CASSFSRRGSSYEQYF. CDR3 in DNA: TGTGCCAGTAGTTTCTCACGAAGGGGGAGCTCCTACGAGCAGTACTTC.

This chain connects TRBV18 to TRBJ1-6; D ambiguous. The CDR3 runs 13 residues. Germline values: CDR1 KGHSH, CDR2 LQKENI. The ends were cut back, 4 bases at V and 7 bases at J, with 8 bases in the middle. The CDR3 is CASSLAGNSPLHF. The CDR3 nucleotides are TGTGCCAGCTCACTGGCAGGCAATTCACCCCTCCACTTT.